Listed here are 8 T cell receptor beta chains from one sample, sequenced in a study of spatial heterogeneity in lung cancer. Study outcomes and limitations: Tumoral mutation counts were tracked by counts of expanded intratumoral alpha and beta TCRs.

Via MiXCR, TCRdb re-called the 5' RACE reads, giving one row per CDR3 protein. This repertoire shows 4,000 to 5,500 distinct CDR3 sequences, around 12% found once; its top ten account for about 26%. Time point indicated: sample taken at primary tumor resection. These receptors' targets are unknown. The sequencing here drew on lung tumor tissue, taken at surgery. Every receptor here comes from a male donor with early-stage non-small cell lung cancer.

The gene calls are TRBV6-2 or TRBV6-3 and TRBJ2-5; perhaps D is TRBD1 or TRBD2 (7 bases each). The CDR3 consists of 14 residues. V was shortened by 8 bases and J by 4 bases, with 17 bases between the two germline ends. Germline V gene data show CDR1 as MNHEY and CDR2 as SVGEGT. The chain's CDR3 is CASARQGGRETQYF. For the CDR3, the DNA is TGTGCCAGCGCGAGACAGGGAGGGAGAGAGACCCAGTACTTC.

In this sample, this clonotype is medium-sized. The V call is TRBV7-3, the J call TRBJ2-1; perhaps TRBD2 as D (5 bases). V lost 2 bases and J lost 12, with 11 bases in between. The length of the CDR3 is 12 residues. CDR1 and CDR2 from the germline V gene are SGHTA and FQGTGA. The CDR3 DNA sequence: TGTGCCAGCAGCTTAGACGGTGGGAGGCAGTTCTTC. Residues: CASSLDGGRQFF.

This clonotype was recorded many times. The rearrangement joins TRBV7-9 to TRBJ2-3; 7 bases align to TRBD1. J gave up 4 bases and V 6 bases, and 7 bases lay outside the gene matches. Germline-derived CDR1 and CDR2 are SEHNR and FQNEAQ (reference sequence). This CDR3 comprises 14 residues. The CDR3 sequence: CASRPQTGSDTQYF. In DNA, the CDR3 is TGTGCCAGCAGACCCCAGACAGGGTCAGATACGCAGTATTTT.

This clonotype is labeled medium-sized. The chain is built from TRBV4-2 and TRBJ2-7; the D is unclear. Trimming stripped 0 bases from V and 1 base from J, with 7 bases between. The CDR3 consists of 14 residues. Germline V gives CDR1 LGHNA, CDR2 YNFKEQ. The chain's CDR3 is CASSQERLSYEQYF. The CDR3 DNA reads as TGTGCCAGCAGCCAAGAACGACTTTCCTACGAGCAGTACTTC.

The V call is TRBV28, the J call TRBJ2-7; no definite D call. The germline CDR1 and CDR2 sequences are MDHEN and SYDVKM. This CDR3 region has 12 residues. V was clipped by 3 bases and J by 5 bases, with 8 bases between them. The CDR3 coding sequence is TGTGCCAGCAGTTTTCTGCCCCACGAGCAGTACTTC. Translating gives CASSFLPHEQYF.

By its share, this clonotype is medium-sized. The chain carries TRBV20-1 and TRBJ1-1; 10 nucleotides agree with TRBD1. V was clipped by 5 bases and J by 3 bases; unmatched bases: 12. This CDR3 is built from 16 residues. Germline CDR1 DFQATT, CDR2 SNEGSKA (reference sequence). This chain's CDR3 is CSALGTGDFPYTEAFF. CDR3 coding DNA: TGCAGTGCTCTCGGGACAGGGGACTTTCCTTACACTGAAGCTTTCTTT.

This clonotype was detected many times. The chain is built from TRBV20-1 and TRBJ1-5; 11 bases are a match to TRBD1. V was clipped by 6 bases and J by 2 bases; unmatched bases: 3. This CDR3 has 14 amino acids. Germline V gene sequence: CDR1 DFQATT, CDR2 SNEGSKA (reference sequence). CDR3 sequence reads: CSARTGGGNQPQHF. The CDR3 DNA reads TGCAGTGCCAGGACAGGGGGCGGCAATCAGCCCCAGCATTTT.

This clonotype was detected ten times or more. This chain links TRBV24-1 with TRBJ2-1; TRBD2 aligns across 10 bases. The V segment lost 9 bases and the J segment 4 bases; nucleotides outside the gene matches: 5. The CDR3 runs 14 residues. Per the germline V gene, CDR1 is KGHDR and CDR2 is SFDVKD. CDR3 DNA sequence: TGTGCCACCGGTACTAGCGGGACTTACAATGAGCAGTTCTTC. Translating it yields CATGTSGTYNEQFF.